The 3 T cell receptor beta chains below come from one sample, sequenced in a study of blood T cells in healthy people across ages. Using a J-beta primer mix together with a sample-barcoded 5' primer, a second PCR was run for roughly 7 to 11 cycles. One entry per CDR3 protein, called by TCRdb with MiXCR from the 5' RACE reads. Of about 1.8 million distinct CDR3 sequences in the sample, 40% to 55% were seen once. The sample taken for sequencing was blood. The origin of the receptors is a woman aged 40 to 49 in good health.

The V call is TRBV7-2, the J call TRBJ1-2; 9 nucleotides agree with TRBD1. Trimming cost V 5 bases and J 2 bases; bases outside gene matches: 6. The CDR3 totals 15 residues. Germline CDR1 reads SGHTA; CDR2 reads FQGNSA. For the CDR3, the DNA is TGTGCCAGCAGCGCGTACAGGGGGCTGAACTATGGCTACACCTTC. Encoded protein: CASSAYRGLNYGYTF.

About this clonotype: This may stem from a read error, because a much larger clone lies one nucleotide away. V usage is TRBV7-9 and J usage is TRBJ1-5; 8 bases match TRBD1. Germline V lookup: CDR1 SEHNR, CDR2 FQNEAQ (reference sequence). The length of the CDR3 is 14 residues. CDR3 bases: TGTGCCGGCAGCCAGACAGGGGGCAATCAGCCCCAGCATTTT. Translated, it gives CAGSQTGGNQPQHF.

The chain uses TRBV10-3 and TRBJ2-1; D is possibly TRBD2 (6 bases). The germline V gene has CDR1 ENHRY and CDR2 SYGVKD. V shed 8 bases and J shed 3 bases, with 8 bases lying between them. The CDR3 is made up of 12 amino acids. The CDR3 DNA reads TGTGCCATCCGGGAGAGCTACAATGAGCAGTTCTTC. It specifies CAIRESYNEQFF.